This T cell receptor beta chain came from a study of blood T cell repertoires in COVID-19 (dated by TCRdb to the early 2020s). Concerning the study at large: Samples from collaborators originated in the United States, Italy and Spain and spanned both the acute and convalescent phases of COVID-19. The prospective study material was composed of cDNA or gDNA derived from T cells, B-cell-depleted T cells, or PBMCs. The dataset comprised deeply sampled blood TCRbeta repertoires from subjects exposed to, actively infected with, or recovered from COVID-19. The repertoires were released in a freely available public database meant as a resource for research on the immune response to SARS-CoV-2. The samples were drawn from the first 160 participants of the ongoing ImmuneRACE study and from 1,254 subjects provided by 6 global collaborators. The sample metadata nearly always contained a de-identified subject ID, COVID-19 status, age in years and sex. Where available, HLA class I and class II types were taken from metadata supplied by the sample provider and were not determined by assay-based typing. Paper-wide results and their limitations: How much clinical and demographic metadata was included differed by source and by participant, and the metadata was provided uncurated.

Enrolling through a virtual design, the prospective study's participants ranged in age from roughly 18 to 89 years and lived across roughly 24 United States geographic areas. In the prospective study, participants were assigned to cohorts based on the clinical history participants reported in a screening survey and a study questionnaire. For ImmuneRACE Cohort 3, a participant was defined as recovered based on two consecutive negative NP/OP PCR tests, clearance by a healthcare professional, or resolution of symptoms. Mobile phlebotomists in the prospective study collected whole blood, serum and a nasopharyngeal or oropharyngeal swab from every participant. Additional blood draws and questionnaires over an approximately two-month period could optionally be provided by prospective study participants. Blood samples from the prospective study were shipped frozen or at room temperature prior to DNA extraction.

The immunoSEQ Assay, a bias-controlled multiplex PCR, was used to amplify TCRbeta CDR3 regions from genomic DNA. The study's own analysis went as follows. Within the assay, amplification of reference gene primers was used to estimate how many nucleated cells each sample contained. To quantify the absolute abundance of each unique TCRbeta CDR3 rearrangement, sequence reads were collapsed and filtered. For each sample, productive Simpson clonality was calculated as the square root of Simpson's diversity index over productive rearrangements. This is the immuneACCESS table as TCRdb keeps it, with only in-frame sequences that have V and J called. A part of the clones is gone; compared with another copy, unresolved V genes explain less than half, and the rest is unexplained. V and J calls and clone size are copied from that table; D and trimming were computed from the DNA. Counted in this sample were approximately 350,000 clones; roughly four fifths of them appeared once. The ten largest clones take up approximately 4.7% of the sample.

Comments on this clone: Its antigen specificity is not known. There are no base qualities to consult, and no much larger clone falls within one base.

CDR1 and CDR2 were assigned from the germline V gene (reference sequence) as LGHDT and YNNKEL. From its cysteine to its phenylalanine, the CDR3 spans 15 amino acids. Only CDR3 DNA remains: 45 bases, in frame from the first base. Germline trimming amounts to 1 base on V and 9 bases on J, with 6 as the count of junction bases outside the gene matches. This clonotype originated in a woman aged 50 to 65 who had recovered from COVID-19. Input material: PBMCs or T cells enriched from blood (not recorded which). Rearrangement joined TRBV3-1 (or the pseudogene TRBV3-2) to TRBJ1-6; TRBD1 matches 7 bases in the middle. The sequenced DNA is TGTGCCAGCAGCCAAGGACAGGGAATCGGTTCACCCCTCCACTTT. Its coded protein is CASSQGQGIGSPLHF.